Presented here are 24 T cell receptor beta chains from one specimen sequenced in a study of T cell changes during pregnancy in multiple sclerosis. Assay: immunoSEQ multiplex PCR; the TCRdb copy retains only in-frame clones and omits some. The table shows 15,000 or so clones, with roughly 81% occurring only once. The sequencing here drew on CD8+ T cells from peripheral blood mononuclear cells, taken in the second trimester of pregnancy. These receptors originate from a female donor in good health, enrolled as a control in a pregnancy study.

The chain employs TRBV5-5 and TRBJ1-1; 9 bases are a match to TRBD1. The germline V gene has CDR1 SGHKS and CDR2 YYEKEE (reference sequence). The CDR3 consists of 15 residues. V lost 3 bases, J lost 3 bases, and 6 bases stayed unmatched. CDR3 loop: CASSSRDRVDTEAFF. The CDR3 bases are TGTGCCAGCAGCTCCCGGGACAGGGTCGACACTGAAGCTTTCTTT. The whole variable domain, filled in from reference TRBV5-5 and TRBJ1-1, reads DAGVTQSPTHLIKTRGQQVTLRCSPISGHKSVSWYQQVLGQGPQFIFQYYEKEERGRGNFPDRFSARQFPNYSSELNVNALLLGDSALYLCASSSRDRVDTEAFFGQGTRLTVV.

The genes are TRBV28 and TRBJ1-2, with D possibly matching TRBD1 (5 bases). Germline CDR1 and CDR2: MDHEN and SYDVKM. The CDR3 loop spans 18 amino acids. Trimming cost V 10 bases and J 8 bases, with 35 bases left between them. CDR3: CATYLRTRGGERFWGYTF. The CDR3 region has the DNA TGTGCCACCTACCTCCGAACCCGGGGAGGGGAACGTTTCTGGGGCTACACCTTC.

This chain joins TRBV9 and TRBJ1-2; D may be TRBD1 (5 bases). V was trimmed by 0 bases and J by 0 bases, leaving 15 bases between them. CDR3 length: 17 amino acids. CDR1 and CDR2 from the germline V gene are SGDLS and YYNGEE. The CDR3 region is CASSVASTGEPNYGYTF. CDR3 DNA sequence: TGTGCCAGCAGCGTAGCTTCTACAGGAGAACCTAACTATGGCTACACCTTC. Full variable domain (outside the CDR3, taken from reference TRBV9 and TRBJ1-2): DSGVTQTPKHLITATGQRVTLRCSPRSGDLSVYWYQQSLDQGLQFLIQYYNGEERAKGNILERFSAQQFPDLHSELNLSSLELGDSALYFCASSVASTGEPNYGYTFGSGTRLTVV.

This clone is a singleton in its sample. V gene TRBV5-1 combines with J gene TRBJ2-7; 15 bases map to TRBD2. V dropped 3 bases and J dropped 4; count of bases not matched to a gene: 2. This CDR3 is 15 amino acids long. The V gene's germline CDR1 is SGHRS and CDR2 YFSETQ. The CDR3 here is CASSSGLAGGYEQYF. The DNA of the CDR3 is TGCGCCAGCAGCTCGGGACTAGCGGGGGGATACGAGCAGTACTTC.

The chain uses TRBV7-8 and TRBJ1-5; a possible D gene is TRBD1 (6 bases). Trimming took off 1 base at V and 2 bases at J, with 6 bases between the two ends. Looked up from germline, CDR1 is SGHVS and CDR2 is FQNEAQ. The length of the CDR3 is 14 residues. CDR3 amino acids: CASSLEGGNQPQHF. The CDR3 DNA is TGTGCCAGCAGCTTAGAGGGGGGCAATCAGCCCCAGCATTTT.

The gene calls are TRBV11-2 and TRBJ2-5; 10 bases are shared with TRBD2. Germline CDR1 SGHAT, CDR2 FQNNGV. This CDR3 is 16 amino acids long. The ends lost 5 bases at V and 1 base at J; junction bases unmatched: 7. The CDR3 protein is CASSQGSGGPQETQYF. CDR3 DNA: TGTGCCAGCAGCCAGGGTAGCGGGGGGCCCCAAGAGACCCAGTACTTC.

The gene calls are TRBV7-9 and TRBJ1-5; TRBD1 is a possible D gene (5 bases). Germline V CDR1 and CDR2: SEHNR, FQNEAQ (reference sequence). Trimming took 5 bases from V and 5 from J, leaving 7 bases between them. The CDR3 extends over 12 amino acids. The CDR3 DNA reads TGTGCCAGCAGCGACAGATATCAGCCCCAGCATTTT. This encodes CASSDRYQPQHF.

This chain uses TRBV7-9 with TRBJ1-1; D not resolved. Trimming stripped 5 bases from V and 8 bases from J, with 24 bases between. Germline lookup yields CDR1 SEHNR and CDR2 FQNEAQ (reference sequence). The CDR3 consists of 16 residues. In DNA, the CDR3 is TGTGCCAGCAGCAATAGTCTGGGATGGGAGGTGATCGAAGCTTTCTTT. Translation gives CASSNSLGWEVIEAFF.

The gene calls are TRBV27 and TRBJ1-2, with 7 bases identical to TRBD1. The junction had 1 base not matched to a gene; V was cut back by 3 bases and J by 3 bases. The CDR3 runs to 13 residues. The germline V gene has CDR1 MNHEY and CDR2 SMNVEV (reference sequence). The CDR3 sequence is CASSLTGHYGYTF. The CDR3 DNA follows: TGTGCCAGCAGTTTGACAGGGCACTATGGCTACACCTTC.

The rearrangement links TRBV5-1 to TRBJ2-7; D ambiguous. Trimming removed 0 bases at V and 4 bases at J, with 11 bases between. Germline V gene sequence: CDR1 SGHRS, CDR2 YFSETQ. This CDR3 has 14 amino acids. The CDR3 loop reads CASSLGIDGYEQYF. In DNA, the CDR3 is TGCGCCAGCAGCTTGGGAATCGACGGGTACGAGCAGTACTTC.

The chain uses TRBV4-3 and TRBJ2-7; TRBD1 aligns across 9 bases. Per the germline V gene, CDR1 is LGHNA and CDR2 is YSLEER. J lost 2 bases, V lost 4 bases, and 6 bases had no gene match. The CDR3 is 15 residues long. The CDR3 bases are TGCGCCAGCAGCCGCCTGACAGGGGGGGCCTACGAGCAGTACTTC. Translated: CASSRLTGGAYEQYF.

The chain employs TRBV10-3 and TRBJ1-1; no clear D. The CDR3 loop spans 11 amino acids. Trimming stripped 7 bases from V and 3 bases from J, with 6 bases between. CDR1 is ENHRY and CDR2 is SYGVKD in the germline V gene. In DNA, the CDR3 is TGTGCCATCAAAAGCGACACTGAAGCTTTCTTT. This translates into CAIKSDTEAFF.

The chain links TRBV4-3 to TRBJ2-1, with unresolved D. Germline CDR1 and CDR2: LGHNA and YSLEER. This CDR3 spans 12 amino acids. Trimming removed 1 base from V and 5 bases from J, with 3 bases in between. The CDR3 sequence is CASSQVDNEQFF. The CDR3 bases are TGCGCCAGCAGCCAAGTCGACAATGAGCAGTTCTTC.

This clone came up once. The genes are TRBV15 and TRBJ1-3; D is perhaps TRBD1 (6 bases). The germline gives CDR1 LNHNV, CDR2 YYDKDF (reference sequence). The CDR3 covers 15 residues. V was shortened by 3 bases and J by 2 bases, with 11 bases between the two germline ends. The CDR3 loop is CATSSDWGPGNTIYF. CDR3 DNA: TGTGCCACCAGCAGTGACTGGGGGCCTGGAAACACCATATATTTT.

This rearrangement joins TRBV6-5 to TRBJ2-1, with unresolved D. The CDR3 sequence is 14 residues long. V was clipped by 0 bases and J by 8 bases, with 11 bases between them. Looked up from germline, CDR1 is MNHEY and CDR2 is SVGAGI. The CDR3 region is CASSYSQFLDEQFF. The CDR3 DNA is TGTGCCAGCAGTTACTCCCAGTTTCTGGATGAGCAGTTCTTC.

This chain connects TRBV4-2 to TRBJ2-3; TRBD1 might be the D (5 bases). The germline V gene encodes CDR1 LGHNA and CDR2 YNFKEQ. The CDR3 spans 18 residues. V lost 4 bases, J lost 3 bases, and 23 bases lay in between. CDR3 amino acids: CASSPVGWDGHKTDTQYF. CDR3 nucleotides: TGTGCCAGCAGCCCAGTTGGATGGGATGGACACAAGACAGATACGCAGTATTTT.

The chain is built from TRBV19 and TRBJ1-2; 7 bases are shared with TRBD1. In germline, CDR1 is LNHDA, CDR2 SQIVND (reference sequence). After removal of 7 bases from V and 2 bases from J, the junction contained 7 bases not matched to a gene. This CDR3 contains 14 residues. This CDR3 reads CASNPRGRNYGYTF. Written as DNA, the CDR3 is TGTGCCAGTAATCCTAGGGGGCGCAACTATGGCTACACCTTC.

The chain links TRBV4-3 to TRBJ1-5; D is perhaps TRBD1 (5 bases). Germline V gene lookup returns CDR1 LGHNA and CDR2 YSLEER. V lost 2 bases and J 4 bases, leaving 9 bases between the germline ends. CDR3 length: 14 residues. CDR3 residues: CASSQRQSNQPQHF. The CDR3 DNA follows: TGCGCCAGCAGCCAACGACAGAGTAATCAGCCCCAGCATTTT.

Of note for this clone: A junction end diverges from the germline sequence, so it may reflect a read error. The chain carries TRBV9 and TRBJ1-3, with D perhaps matching TRBD1 (5 bases). CDR3 length: 15 amino acids. CDR1 and CDR2 from the germline V gene are SGDLS and YYNGEE. In DNA, the CDR3 is TGTGCCAGCAGCGTAGGGGGCGGCACTGGGAACACCATATATTTT. Its protein product is CASSVGGGTGNTIYF.

This chain uses TRBV7-9 with TRBJ1-1; maybe TRBD1 (6 bases). With 5 bases removed from V and 7 bases from J, the gap between germline ends came to 17 bases. Germline-derived CDR1 and CDR2 are SEHNR and FQNEAQ (reference sequence). This CDR3 spans 14 amino acids. CDR3 DNA: TGTGCCAGCAGCCCCGGGACACCCGTTGGTGAAGCTTTCTTT. Translating it yields CASSPGTPVGEAFF.

The rearrangement uses TRBV11-2 and TRBJ2-1; 7 positions agree with TRBD1. V gave up 1 base and J gave up 9 bases; unmatched junction bases: 6. Germline V CDR1 and CDR2: SGHAT, FQNNGV. This CDR3 has 14 residues. The CDR3 is CASSLAGTASEQFF. The CDR3, as DNA: TGTGCCAGCAGCTTAGCCGGGACAGCCTCTGAGCAGTTCTTC.

This clone was detected a few times. The rearrangement joins TRBV5-4 to TRBJ1-1; D gene unclear. The CDR3 contains 13 residues. Trimming took 4 bases from V and 0 from J, leaving 7 bases between them. The V gene's germline CDR1 is SGHNT and CDR2 YYREEE (reference sequence). CDR3 in amino acids: CASSLPMNTEAFF. The CDR3 DNA follows: TGTGCCAGCAGCCTACCCATGAACACTGAAGCTTTCTTT.

The chain joins TRBV5-6 to TRBJ2-7, with D perhaps matching TRBD1 (5 bases). Germline CDR1 is SGHDT and CDR2 is YYEEEE. The CDR3 is 13 amino acids. V shed 6 bases and J shed 6 bases, with 16 bases lying between them. CDR3 nucleotide sequence: TGTGCCAGCACCATTGGCCAGGGATTCGAGCAGTACTTC. It encodes CASTIGQGFEQYF.

The chain links TRBV4-3 to TRBJ2-7; 13 bases map to TRBD2. This CDR3 comprises 16 residues. J was trimmed by 6 bases and V by 4 bases; bases with no gene match: 9. Germline V CDR1 and CDR2: LGHNA, YSLEER. The CDR3: CASSPQLAGGLGEQYF. CDR3 in DNA: TGCGCCAGCAGCCCCCAACTAGCGGGGGGGCTGGGCGAGCAGTACTTC.